These 10 T cell receptor beta chains came from one sample sequenced in a study of blood T cell repertoires in COVID-19. Assay used: immunoSEQ multiplex PCR; TCRdb lists only in-frame clones, some missing. The sample includes about 130,000 clones, 86% of them seen just once. The sample consisted of peripheral blood. Receptors were obtained from a woman aged 70 to 79 with COVID-19, enrolled during active disease.

This sequence joins TRBV28 and TRBJ1-5; 8 positions match TRBD1. The CDR3 is 18 residues long. CDR1 and CDR2 from the germline V gene are MDHEN and SYDVKM. V lost 3 bases and J lost 5; bases outside the gene matches: 15. The CDR3 DNA sequence: TGTGCCAGCAGTTTCTACCCGGGACAGGCGGTGGACTATCAGCCCCAGCATTTT. It encodes CASSFYPGQAVDYQPQHF. Full variable domain (remainder filled in from reference TRBV28 and TRBJ1-5): DVKVTQSSRYLVKRTGEKVFLECVQDMDHENMFWYRQDPGLGLRLIYFSYDVKMKEKGDIPEGYSVSREKKERFSLILESASTNQTSMYLCASSFYPGQAVDYQPQHFGDGTRLSIL.

Of note for this clone: The identical CDR3 is also encoded by other nucleotide sequences in the sample. This sequence joins TRBV19 and TRBJ2-7; 10 nucleotides align to TRBD1. The CDR3 contains 15 residues. V was pared by 5 bases and J by 2 bases, with 6 bases of the junction left unmatched. Germline V CDR1 and CDR2: LNHDA, SQIVND (reference sequence). The CDR3 coding sequence is TGTGCCAGTAGTCCGAGGACAGGGGGTCCCTACGAGCAGTACTTC. This gives the protein CASSPRTGGPYEQYF.

This clone was seen more than once but under ten times. This chain links TRBV13 with TRBJ1-1; D unresolved. Trimming removed 1 base from V and 0 bases from J, with 9 bases in between. CDR3 length: 15 residues. CDR1 and CDR2 from the germline V gene are PRHDT and FYEKMQ (reference sequence). CDR3 nucleotide sequence: TGTGCCAGCAGCTTAGACCTGGGCCTGAACACTGAAGCTTTCTTT. Translated: CASSLDLGLNTEAFF.

The rearrangement uses TRBV7-9 and TRBJ1-4, with no clear D. CDR3 size: 14 residues. Between the trimmed V and J ends, which lost 5 bases and 8 bases, there was a span of 15 bases. Germline V gene lookup returns CDR1 SEHNR and CDR2 FQNEAQ (reference sequence). The CDR3 loop reads CASSRVESEEKLFF. CDR3 in DNA: TGTGCCAGCAGCCGGGTCGAGTCAGAGGAAAAACTGTTTTTT.

The V and J genes are TRBV19 and TRBJ2-5; 10 bases are shared with TRBD1. The CDR3 runs 16 residues. J was trimmed by 5 bases and V by 3 bases; bases with no gene match: 9. Germline loops: CDR1 LNHDA, CDR2 SQIVND (reference sequence). In nucleotides, the CDR3 is TGTGCCAGTAGTATCGAGGGGACAGGGGCCAAGGAGACCCAGTACTTC. It codes for CASSIEGTGAKETQYF.

The gene calls are TRBV4-2 and TRBJ1-6; 7 positions match TRBD1. Germline values: CDR1 LGHNA, CDR2 YNFKEQ. J gave up 6 bases and V 8 bases, and 13 bases lay outside the gene matches. The CDR3 runs to 16 residues. The CDR3 sequence is CASSEGEGAINSPLHF. The CDR3 DNA follows: TGTGCCAGCTCTGAGGGCGAGGGGGCGATTAATTCACCCCTCCACTTT.

The chain combines TRBV6-6 with TRBJ2-3; the D is unclear. CDR1 MNHNY and CDR2 SVGAGI come from the germline V gene (reference sequence). The V gene lost 4 bases and the J gene lost 2 bases, with 13 bases spanning the gap. This CDR3 has 15 residues. DNA of the CDR3: TGTGCCAGCAGTTCAACTCGCACTGACACAGATACGCAGTATTTT. Amino acids: CASSSTRTDTDTQYF.

V usage is TRBV18 and J usage is TRBJ1-1; TRBD1 aligns across 8 bases. V trimming: 4 bases; J trimming: 4 bases; junction bases outside the gene matches: 5. The germline V gene encodes CDR1 KGHSH and CDR2 LQKENI. The CDR3 consists of 14 residues. The DNA of the CDR3 is TGTGCCAGCTCACGACAGGGGATTTCCACTGAAGCTTTCTTT. This encodes CASSRQGISTEAFF.

The V and J genes are TRBV3-1 (or the pseudogene TRBV3-2) and TRBJ2-2; 10 bases match TRBD1. Germline-derived CDR1 and CDR2 are LGHDT and YNNKEL (reference sequence). The CDR3 covers 16 residues. Trimming took 7 bases from V and 3 from J; bases not matched to a gene: 8. CDR3 protein: CASTGTGAAYTGELFF. CDR3 bases: TGTGCCAGCACCGGGACAGGGGCAGCGTACACCGGGGAGCTGTTTTTT.

This rearrangement joins TRBV6-5 to TRBJ2-2, with a tentative D call TRBD2 (5 bases). Germline lookup yields CDR1 MNHEY and CDR2 SVGAGI. Trimming pared 7 bases from V and 4 bases from J, leaving 16 bases between. The CDR3 is made up of 15 amino acids. CDR3 DNA: TGTGCCAGCACCGAACGGGCCCGGGGCACCGGGGAGCTGTTTTTT. The encoded protein is CASTERARGTGELFF.